These 32 T cell receptor beta chains were all obtained from the same sample, sequenced in a study of blood T cell repertoires in COVID-19. The method was immunoSEQ multiplex PCR; TCRdb's version includes in-frame clones alone and lacks a portion of them. Of about 62,000 clones in the sample, around four fifths were seen once. The sample was peripheral blood. These receptors were taken from a woman in her fifties or sixties with active or convalescent COVID-19.

V is TRBV19 and J is TRBJ2-3; D is perhaps TRBD2 (7 bases). The CDR3 extends over 15 amino acids. Germline CDR1 and CDR2: LNHDA and SQIVND (reference sequence). V dropped 3 bases and J dropped 5 bases, with 15 bases sitting between them. The CDR3 here is CASSIQAGAGDTQYF. In DNA, the CDR3 is TGTGCCAGTAGTATCCAGGCGGGGGCAGGAGATACGCAGTATTTT.

The chain employs TRBV7-9 and TRBJ2-1; 11 bases fit TRBD1. Unmatched junction bases numbered 3, after V lost 5 bases and J lost 3 bases. Germline lookup yields CDR1 SEHNR and CDR2 FQNEAQ (reference sequence). CDR3 length: 15 residues. CDR3 DNA sequence: TGTGCCAGCAGCCGGGACAGGGGGTACTACAATGAGCAGTTCTTC. Encoded protein: CASSRDRGYYNEQFF.

The chain is built from TRBV5-1 and TRBJ2-2; 12 nucleotides match TRBD1. Per the germline V gene, CDR1 is SGHRS and CDR2 is YFSETQ. V shed 4 bases, J shed 7 bases, and the junction held 8 bases outside the gene matches. This CDR3 region has 16 residues. CDR3 DNA sequence: TGCGCCAGCAGCGACCCGGGACAGGGGGCACACGGGGAGCTGTTTTTT. It encodes CASSDPGQGAHGELFF.

The V and J genes are TRBV5-6 and TRBJ1-1, with 7 bases that match TRBD1. Germline CDR1 is SGHDT and CDR2 is YYEEEE. The trim removed 5 bases at V and 6 bases at J, leaving 10 bases unmatched. This CDR3 is built from 14 residues. The CDR3 spells CASRVTGSDAEAFF. CDR3 coding DNA: TGTGCCAGCAGGGTGACAGGGTCGGACGCTGAAGCTTTCTTT.

This chain joins TRBV27 and TRBJ2-7; D not resolved. The V gene's germline CDR1 is MNHEY and CDR2 SMNVEV (reference sequence). Trimming took off 1 base at V and 2 bases at J, with 6 bases between the two ends. This CDR3 comprises 13 residues. Here the CDR3 DNA reads TGTGCCAGCAGTTTATTGGGCCCCTACGAGCAGTACTTC. This codes for CASSLLGPYEQYF.

The table lists this clone with a count of one. This rearrangement joins TRBV18 to TRBJ1-1; D is possibly TRBD1 (5 bases). V lost 3 bases, J lost 0 bases, and 14 bases lay in between. The CDR3 sequence is 16 residues long. Per germline, CDR1 KGHSH and CDR2 LQKENI. The CDR3 nucleotides read TGTGCCAGCTCACCCGCCCCCGGGGGGGTGAACACTGAAGCTTTCTTT. Amino acids: CASSPAPGGVNTEAFF.

This clone was seen only a few times. V is TRBV19 and J is TRBJ2-3, with 13 nucleotides matching TRBD2. The CDR3 is 15 amino acids. Germline V lookup: CDR1 LNHDA, CDR2 SQIVND (reference sequence). V was pared by 5 bases and J by 6 bases, with 5 bases of the junction left unmatched. The CDR3 bases are TGTGCCAGTAGTGTGACTAGCGGGAGGCCGGATACGCAGTATTTT. Translation gives CASSVTSGRPDTQYF.

The chain carries TRBV19 and TRBJ1-2; no reliable D call. The ends were cut back, 5 bases at V and 8 bases at J, with 12 bases in the middle. This CDR3 comprises 12 residues. The V gene's germline CDR1 is LNHDA and CDR2 SQIVND (reference sequence). CDR3 in amino acids: CASSPGFGGYTF. CDR3 nucleotides: TGTGCCAGTAGTCCGGGATTCGGCGGCTACACCTTC.

The rearrangement uses TRBV7-9 and TRBJ2-1, with D uncertain. This CDR3 has 17 amino acids. The V end was cut by 4 bases, the J end by 4 bases, with 20 bases between. From germline, CDR1 is SEHNR and CDR2 FQNEAQ (reference sequence). In nucleotides, the CDR3 is TGTGCCAGCAGCTCTTGGAGCGCCGAGCCCCCATACAATGAGCAGTTCTTC. Protein sequence: CASSSWSAEPPYNEQFF.

The V and J genes are TRBV25-1 and TRBJ1-2; tentatively, D is TRBD1 (5 bases). The CDR3 contains 14 residues. Germline CDR1 MGHDK, CDR2 SYGVNS. V lost 1 base, J lost 6 bases, and 12 bases lay in between. CDR3 sequence (DNA): TGTGCCAGCAGTGAATGGGGGGTGCTCAATGGCTACACCTTC. This gives the protein CASSEWGVLNGYTF.

The chain carries TRBV27 and TRBJ1-6; 8 bases line up with TRBD1. The CDR3 runs to 15 residues. J lost 6 bases, V lost 4 bases, and 5 bases had no gene match. Germline CDR1 and CDR2: MNHEY and SMNVEV (reference sequence). CDR3 protein: CASSSLGQGNSPLHF. The DNA for the CDR3 is TGTGCCAGCAGTTCCCTCGGACAGGGTAATTCACCCCTCCACTTT.

This chain uses TRBV18 with TRBJ1-4; 10 positions match TRBD1. The CDR3 extends over 17 amino acids. CDR1 and CDR2 (germline): KGHSH, LQKENI. V gave up 6 bases and J gave up 3 bases; unmatched junction bases: 10. The DNA for the CDR3 is TGTGCCAGCTCCCCCTGGGACAGGGGTATACCTAATGAAAAACTGTTTTTT. Amino acids: CASSPWDRGIPNEKLFF.

The chain carries TRBV7-6 and TRBJ2-7; 7 bases align to TRBD1. This CDR3 has 14 residues. The trim removed 8 bases at V and 1 base at J, leaving 8 bases unmatched. Germline CDR1 and CDR2: SGHVS and FNYEAQ. CDR3 loop: CASSGDSASYEQYF. The CDR3 region has the DNA TGTGCCAGCTCAGGGGACAGCGCATCCTACGAGCAGTACTTC.

This chain joins TRBV6-2 or TRBV6-3 and TRBJ1-4; a possible D gene is TRBD1 (6 bases). Germline V gene data show CDR1 as MNHEY and CDR2 as SVGEGT. This CDR3 comprises 13 residues. Trimming stripped 6 bases from V and 7 bases from J, with 12 bases between. As DNA, the CDR3 is TGTGCCAGCAGCCAACAGGGCGGTGAAAAACTGTTTTTT. This encodes CASSQQGGEKLFF.

The chain combines TRBV7-2 with TRBJ2-1; 7 bases align to TRBD2. The V segment lost 8 bases and the J segment 8 bases; nucleotides outside the gene matches: 12. The length of the CDR3 is 14 residues. The germline gives CDR1 SGHTA, CDR2 FQGNSA. The CDR3 sequence is CASGASMGGYEQFF. In nucleotides, the CDR3 is TGTGCCAGCGGAGCCTCAATGGGAGGGTATGAGCAGTTCTTC.

At least ten counts were recorded for this clone. The gene calls are TRBV5-4 and TRBJ1-4; 8 bases fit TRBD1. The J segment lost 3 bases and the V segment lost 2 bases, leaving 3 bases of the junction unmatched. CDR3 length equals 15 residues. CDR1 SGHNT and CDR2 YYREEE come from the germline V gene (reference sequence). CDR3 nucleotide sequence: TGTGCCAGCAGCTTCGACAGGGGCGCTAATGAAAAACTGTTTTTT. It yields the protein CASSFDRGANEKLFF.

V usage is TRBV7-2 and J usage is TRBJ2-7; 9 bases are shared with TRBD2. With 5 bases clipped from V and 8 bases from J, the junction kept 10 bases outside the gene matches. This CDR3 region has 14 residues. Germline V lookup: CDR1 SGHTA, CDR2 FQGNSA. DNA of the CDR3: TGTGCCAGCAGCCGCCTAGCGGGAACGGTAAAGCAGTACTTC. As protein: CASSRLAGTVKQYF. The full variable domain, with the rest looked up from reference TRBV7-2 and TRBJ2-7, is GAGVSQSPSNKVTEKGKDVELRCDPISGHTALYWYRQSLGQGLEFLIYFQGNSAPDKSGLPSDRFSAERTGGSVSTLTIQRTQQEDSAVYLCASSRLAGTVKQYFGPGTRLTVT.

The genes are TRBV10-3 and TRBJ1-1; D may be TRBD1 (5 bases). The CDR3 runs 14 residues. V was clipped by 3 bases and J by 4 bases, with 12 bases between them. From germline, CDR1 is ENHRY and CDR2 SYGVKD. CDR3 nucleotide sequence: TGTGCCATCAGTGACCCGCTAGACAGCACTGAAGCTTTCTTT. Translating it yields CAISDPLDSTEAFF.

The V gene is TRBV2, the J gene TRBJ1-1; 8 bases match TRBD1. The length of the CDR3 is 14 residues. The V gene's germline CDR1 is SNHLY and CDR2 FYNNEI. Trimming took 7 bases from V and 2 from J; bases not matched to a gene: 6. The CDR3: CASNPTGVNTEAFF. Here the CDR3 DNA reads TGTGCCAGCAACCCGACAGGGGTAAACACTGAAGCTTTCTTT.

V is TRBV27 and J is TRBJ1-2; the D gene is possibly TRBD1 (6 bases). The CDR3 totals 14 residues. Trimming took off 0 bases at V and 3 bases at J, with 8 bases between the two ends. Germline assignment: CDR1 MNHEY and CDR2 SMNVEV (reference sequence). This CDR3 reads CASSLSRGYYGYTF. The CDR3 coding sequence is TGTGCCAGCAGTTTATCGAGGGGGTACTATGGCTACACCTTC.

The V gene is TRBV18, the J gene TRBJ1-2; TRBD1 is a possible D gene (5 bases). The V and J ends lost 4 bases and 6 bases respectively, with 12 bases between them. CDR3 length: 13 amino acids. Germline V lookup: CDR1 KGHSH, CDR2 LQKENI. The CDR3 here is CASSRLGADGYTF. In nucleotides, the CDR3 is TGTGCCAGCTCACGGTTAGGGGCCGATGGCTACACCTTC.

This chain joins TRBV30 and TRBJ1-1; D possibly corresponds to TRBD1 (6 bases). The CDR3 covers 13 residues. The V end was cut by 5 bases, the J end by 4 bases, with 14 bases between. From germline, CDR1 is GTSNPN and CDR2 SVGIG (reference sequence). The CDR3 DNA follows: TGTGCCTGGCGACGGGCAGGGGCCACTGAAGCTTTCTTT. Translated, it gives CAWRRAGATEAFF.

The V call is TRBV2, the J call TRBJ2-5; 7 bases align to TRBD1. Trimming at V came to 10 bases and at J to 5 bases, leaving 19 bases not matched to a gene. Germline lookup yields CDR1 SNHLY and CDR2 FYNNEI. The CDR3 totals 16 residues. The CDR3 here is CANGFSGTAQGETQYF. The DNA for the CDR3 is TGTGCCAACGGATTCTCAGGGACAGCCCAGGGGGAGACCCAGTACTTC.

This clone appeared once. In nucleotides, the CDR3 is TGTGCCAGTAGTAACGGCAGGAGGCACTCTGGAAACACCATATATTTT. Translating it yields CASSNGRRHSGNTIYF. The chain combines TRBV19 with TRBJ1-3; D not certain. Germline values: CDR1 LNHDA, CDR2 SQIVND (reference sequence). The CDR3 has 16 amino acids. The ends were cut back, 4 bases at V and 0 bases at J, with 13 bases in the middle. The full variable domain, with the rest looked up from reference TRBV19 and TRBJ1-3, is DGGITQSPKYLFRKEGQNVTLSCEQNLNHDAMYWYRQDPGQGLRLIYYSQIVNDFQKGDIAEGYSVSREKKESFPLTVTSAQKNPTAFYLCASSNGRRHSGNTIYFGEGSWLTVV.

The genes are TRBV27 and TRBJ1-4, with a possible D match to TRBD1 (5 bases). The length of the CDR3 is 14 residues. Deletions cut 5 bases from V and 8 bases from J, with 15 bases between. Germline CDR1 reads MNHEY; CDR2 reads SMNVEV (reference sequence). The CDR3 spells CASSPGWGGEKLFF. DNA for the CDR3: TGTGCCAGCAGTCCCGGATGGGGGGGGGAAAAACTGTTTTTT.

This chain joins TRBV4-1 and TRBJ2-3, with D possibly TRBD2 on 6 matching bases. The CDR3 consists of 18 residues. CDR1 MGHRA and CDR2 YSYEKL come from the germline V gene. V was trimmed by 0 bases and J by 2 bases, leaving 18 bases between them. CDR3 residues: CASSQEGGRSPITDTQYF. CDR3 bases: TGCGCCAGCAGCCAAGAGGGGGGAAGGAGTCCGATCACAGATACGCAGTATTTT.

The rearrangement links TRBV5-1 to TRBJ2-1; 7 bases align to TRBD1. CDR1 and CDR2 from the germline V gene are SGHRS and YFSETQ. The CDR3 totals 18 residues. V lost 4 bases to trimming and J lost 7 bases; unmatched junction nucleotides: 20. CDR3 DNA: TGCGCCAGCAGCGCCTACCAACACAGAGGGACAGAGGGGAATGAGCAGTTCTTC. Translated, it gives CASSAYQHRGTEGNEQFF.

The V and J genes are TRBV2 and TRBJ1-5; 7 bases agree with TRBD1. CDR1 SNHLY and CDR2 FYNNEI come from the germline V gene. The CDR3 extends over 14 amino acids. With 6 bases clipped from V and 4 bases from J, the junction kept 6 bases outside the gene matches. CDR3 DNA sequence: TGTGCCAGCAGGGGGGACAGCTTAAATCAGCCCCAGCATTTT. This gives the protein CASRGDSLNQPQHF.

This chain connects TRBV16 to TRBJ1-5; no clear D. This CDR3 spans 16 amino acids. CDR1 is KGHSY and CDR2 is FQNENV in the germline V gene. With 2 bases removed from V and 3 bases from J, the gap between germline ends came to 14 bases. Written as DNA, the CDR3 is TGTGCCAGCAGCCAAACCTCTGGACTGTACAATCAGCCCCAGCATTTT. This gives the protein CASSQTSGLYNQPQHF.

This clone has just a few counts. This chain connects TRBV30 to TRBJ1-5; D is perhaps TRBD1 (5 bases). From germline, CDR1 is GTSNPN and CDR2 SVGIG (reference sequence). The CDR3 loop spans 10 amino acids. V was shortened by 4 bases and J by 9 bases, with 7 bases between the two germline ends. CDR3 sequence reads: CAWTRVPQHF. The CDR3 bases are TGTGCCTGGACCAGGGTGCCCCAGCATTTT.

DNA for the CDR3: TGTGCCAGTACCGGACAGGGGGGGAATGAGCAGTTCTTC. This encodes CASTGQGGNEQFF. J is TRBJ2-1 and V is TRBV19; 10 nucleotides agree with TRBD1. CDR3 length: 13 amino acids. CDR1 and CDR2 (germline): LNHDA, SQIVND (reference sequence). Trimming took 7 bases from V and 7 from J; bases not matched to a gene: 4. Full variable domain (missing parts from reference TRBV19 and TRBJ2-1): DGGITQSPKYLFRKEGQNVTLSCEQNLNHDAMYWYRQDPGQGLRLIYYSQIVNDFQKGDIAEGYSVSREKKESFPLTVTSAQKNPTAFYLCASTGQGGNEQFFGPGTRLTVL.

This clone came up once. CDR3 protein: CASSQGTIRVRRGYTF. In DNA, the CDR3 is TGTGCCAGCAGCCAAGGGACCATCAGGGTGAGAAGGGGCTACACCTTC. V and J are TRBV3-1 (or the pseudogene TRBV3-2) and TRBJ1-2, with D perhaps matching TRBD1 (5 bases). The CDR3 has 16 amino acids. V gave up 1 base and J gave up 8 bases, with 20 bases separating them. Germline V lookup: CDR1 LGHDT, CDR2 YNNKEL (reference sequence).